This T cell receptor (beta chain) was sequenced in a study of PD-1 blockade in mismatch repair-deficient tumors. Here immunoSEQ multiplex PCR was the method, and the copy in TCRdb shows in-frame clones only, minus some. The sample holds approximately 16,000 clones; roughly 84% are singletons and the top ten take 15% to 20%. The length of the CDR3 is 17 residues. Trimming removed 0 bases at V and 1 base at J, with 13 bases between. This sequence joins TRBV23-1 and TRBJ2-1, with D possibly matching TRBD1 (6 bases). TRBV23-1 is placed among ORFs of uncertain function. Material: PBMCs, obtained before pembrolizumab treatment. This TCR came from an adult with mismatch repair-deficient cancer. CDR3 in amino acids: CASSQSTEGGSYNEQFF. The CDR3 nucleotides are TGCGCCAGCAGTCAATCAACGGAAGGGGGTTCCTACAATGAGCAGTTCTTC.